Listed below are T cell receptor beta chains from one sample, sequenced in a study of patients and donors after allogeneic stem cell transplantation. TCRdb fed the RT-PCR reads into MiXCR, producing one record per CDR3 protein. The table includes approximately 170,000 distinct CDR3 sequences, approximately 25% detected once. Sequenced: blood, either unsorted or a sorted T cell fraction (not recorded which). The receptors here all came from a human donor who was either an allogeneic HSCT recipient or a stem cell or donor lymphocyte infusion donor (not recorded which). It is not recorded whose cells these are; they may come from a transplant donor. CDR3s include the opening cysteine and the closing phenylalanine or tryptophan. The D gene is left open where the match is weak. Where a row states a size, it is once, few, many or the class of an expanded clone; other rows omit it.

v_gene: TRBV5-6; j_gene: TRBJ1-4; abundance: NA; d_gene: NA; CDR3aa: CASSLAHFQGPVEKLFF; CDR3nt: TGTGCCAGCAGCTTGGCCCATTTTCAGGGTCCTGTGGAAAAACTGTTTTTT
v_gene: TRBV7-9; j_gene: TRBJ2-3; abundance: many; d_gene: NA; CDR3aa: CASSLGSLAGTDTQYF; CDR3nt: TGTGCCAGCAGCTTAGGATCTCTAGCAGGCACAGATACGCAGTATTTT
v_gene: TRBV6-2/TRBV6-3; j_gene: TRBJ2-1; abundance: NA; d_gene: NA; CDR3aa: CASSSSPPEQFF; CDR3nt: TGTGCCAGCAGTTCCTCCCCCCCTGAGCAGTTCTTC
v_gene: TRBV20-1; j_gene: TRBJ2-3; abundance: NA; d_gene: NA; CDR3aa: CSAPDAGSTDTQYF; CDR3nt: TGCAGTGCCCCTGACGCAGGGAGCACAGATACGCAGTATTTT
v_gene: TRBV29-1; j_gene: TRBJ1-5; abundance: NA; d_gene: TRBD1; CDR3aa: CSVIGTGSDQPQHF; CDR3nt: TGCAGCGTTATTGGGACAGGGTCCGATCAGCCCCAGCATTTT
v_gene: TRBV24-1; j_gene: TRBJ2-3; abundance: NA; d_gene: NA; CDR3aa: CATSAPSTDLTDTQYF; CDR3nt: TGTGCCACCAGTGCACCTTCTACAGACCTCACAGATACGCAGTATTTT
v_gene: TRBV20-1; j_gene: TRBJ1-2; abundance: NA; d_gene: NA; CDR3aa: CSARVDSPWNYGYTF; CDR3nt: TGCAGTGCTAGAGTAGACAGCCCTTGGAACTATGGCTACACCTTC
v_gene: TRBV15; j_gene: TRBJ1-5; abundance: NA; d_gene: NA; CDR3aa: CATRAGGNQPQHF; CDR3nt: TGTGCCACCAGGGCGGGGGGTAATCAGCCCCAGCATTTT
v_gene: TRBV20-1; j_gene: TRBJ1-2; abundance: few; d_gene: NA; CDR3aa: CSARGGGSNYGYTF; CDR3nt: TGCAGTGCTCGCGGGGGAGGTTCCAACTATGGCTACACCTTC
v_gene: TRBV5-1; j_gene: TRBJ2-3; abundance: few; d_gene: NA; CDR3aa: CASSLGGDRVLPDTQYF; CDR3nt: TGCGCCAGCAGCTTGGGTGGCGATAGGGTTCTACCAGATACGCAGTATTTT